This T cell receptor beta chain was identified during a study of T cells in Graves' hyperthyroidism and ophthalmopathy (dated by TCRdb to 2018 to 2020). Broadly, across the study: Peripheral blood was sampled at the time of initial diagnosis, prior to any treatment. A discovery cohort of approximately 97 patients, approximately 45 with Graves' ophthalmopathy and 57 with stable Graves' hyperthyroidism, was used to find distinguishing TCR V-J signatures. After sampling, hyperthyroidism patients received methimazole starting at 30 mg daily, and ophthalmopathy patients received high-dose intravenous methylprednisolone. The 75 to 100 discovery patients were randomly divided into training and test sets at a 7:3 ratio. According to the paper, TCR Vbeta CDR3 sequencing was carried out on roughly 130 peripheral blood samples, which came from fewer than 50 ophthalmopathy, approximately 78 hyperthyroidism and about 17 progressor patients. Whether ophthalmopathy could be predicted prospectively was tested in an independent validation cohort made up of approximately 19 hyperthyroidism patients plus 17 patients who later progressed to ophthalmopathy. In addition, the study compared T-cell repertoires in thyroid tissue and in blood from roughly 6 Graves' hyperthyroidism patients.

The TCR beta CDR3 regions were amplified from the RNA transcripts. The TCR CDR3 was subjected to a first round of RT-PCR using the HTBI primer set and the Qiagen OneStep RT-PCR kit. A second multiplex PCR round built the libraries, followed by size selection and purification. Sequencing of the libraries was done on an Illumina HiSeq2000 using paired-end 100 bp reads. The source study handled its data this way. SOAPnuke was used to process the raw data, with reads discarded if the reads contained adapters or uncalled bases, had a mean Phred below 15, or lacked an exact constant-primer or identifier match. High-quality paired reads were merged with COPE v1.2.5, and unique nucleotide sequences were defined as clonotypes. MiTCR v1.1 was used to align the clonotypes against IMGT TRBV, TRBD and TRBJ reference segments. Analysis was restricted to V-J combinations with a frequency above 0.0001, which covered about 99% of repertoires. The TCS score was defined as F50 (clonal expansion) divided by E x V (chaos), with BLOSUM62-based TCRdist calculated between CDR3 peptides within each V-J. Welch's t-statistics and random forest reduced just over 500 V-J features to under 15, which were used in a naive Bayes classifier (R e1071). The similarity between thyroid and blood repertoires was quantified using the Morisita-Horn index. TCRdb applied fastp at Q25 and MiXCR to the public reads, then kept only in-frame beta chains. Identical CDR3 protein sequences are pooled into one entry, listed with their most common genes and DNA. TCRdb assigned the V and J calls; the authors' analysis was not used. A total of about 760,000 distinct CDR3 sequences appear in this sample, 35% of them only once. The top ten hold less than 40% of the sample.

Stable Graves' hyperthyroidism was defined as no progression to ophthalmopathy during 18 months of follow-up. Hyperthyroidism patients were newly diagnosed, had a disease duration of under 2 months, and were aged 18 to 65 years. Exclusion was applied to patients with uncontrolled infections, other autoimmune diseases, pregnancy or lactation. Diagnoses relied on clinical symptoms, serum thyroxine and TRAb, thyroid ultrasound and orbital computed tomography. PBMCs were isolated from 10 ml of fresh peripheral blood by Ficoll-Paque density gradient centrifugation. Total RNA was extracted using Trizol reagent, and RNA quality was assessed on an Agilent 2100 Bioanalyzer. Worth noting for this clonotype: Which antigen it targets is not known. The input lacks base qualities; no much larger clone sits a single base away.

Trimming takes 3 bases off V and 7 bases off J; junction bases not matched to a gene: 7. The CDR3 contains 15 residues, cysteine and phenylalanine counted. The read is trimmed to its CDR3 DNA, 45 bases read in frame from base 1. The paper as a whole reports these results and caveats: A 13 V-J signature model separated ophthalmopathy from stable hyperthyroidism, with around 91% sensitivity and 81.08% specificity in cross-validation and 80%/75% in testing. Blood samples also contained most of the expanded thyroid clonotypes (frequency above 0.001), which suggests that blood repertoires may reflect thyroid immune responses. In validation, the model predicted progression to ophthalmopathy a median of roughly 6.2 months before onset, with around 70% sensitivity and about 75% specificity. No statistical method was used to fix the sample size in advance, and group allocation was not hidden from the investigators.

The chain uses TRBV12-3 or TRBV12-4 and TRBJ1-5; 9 middle bases align to TRBD1. The receptor was isolated from a woman between 35 and 50 years old with Graves' hyperthyroidism. The sequenced sample consisted of blood. The DNA sequence follows: TGTGCCAGCAGTTTGGCCCGGGACAGGGTCCAGCCCCAGCATTTT. This sequence encodes CASSLARDRVQPQHF.